These 6 T cell receptor beta chains originate from one sample sequenced in a study of T cells in Graves' hyperthyroidism and ophthalmopathy. There were TCR beta CDR3 regions amplified from RNA transcripts. With the HTBI primer set, the TCR CDR3 went through a first round of RT-PCR. MiXCR, run by TCRdb on the multiplex PCR reads, gives a single entry per CDR3 protein. The table lists about 520,000 distinct CDR3 sequences, less than 25% of them singletons. The sample consisted of blood. The receptors originated from a man younger than 35 with Graves' hyperthyroidism.

In this sample, this clonotype turned up many times. The V gene is TRBV11-2, the J gene TRBJ2-7; D remains ambiguous. Trimming cost V 5 bases and J 2 bases, with 13 bases left between them. The CDR3 runs to 14 residues. Germline V gives CDR1 SGHAT, CDR2 FQNNGV. CDR3 in DNA: TGTGCCAGCAGCCCTTCGGCTTACGCCTACGAGCAGTACTTC. It translates to CASSPSAYAYEQYF.

The chain has TRBV20-1 and TRBJ2-7; D is possibly TRBD1 (6 bases). This CDR3 is 14 amino acids long. The V and J ends lost 0 bases and 3 bases respectively, with 12 bases between them. Germline V gives CDR1 DFQATT, CDR2 SNEGSKA (reference sequence). The CDR3 sequence: CSARDQNRDYEQYF. The CDR3 DNA reads TGCAGTGCTAGAGATCAGAACAGGGACTACGAGCAGTACTTC.

In its sample, this clonotype was seen many times. The chain is built from TRBV6-1 and TRBJ2-7; D is ambiguous. Trimming took off 2 bases at V and 13 bases at J, with 15 bases between the two ends. CDR1 and CDR2 (germline): MNHNS, SASEGT. The CDR3 sequence is 12 residues long. The CDR3 loop is CASSENFGAVYF. Here the CDR3 DNA reads TGTGCCAGCAGTGAAAATTTCGGTGCAGTATACTTC.

Worth noting for this clonotype: A read error is possible here, since a much larger clone lies one base away. The CDR3 DNA reads as TGTGCCAGCAGTCGTTATAGGACGCTCACTGAAGCTTGCTTT. Residues: CASSRYRTLTEACF. The chain carries TRBV7-2 and TRBJ1-1; D is unclear. There are 14 residues in the CDR3. Germline V lookup: CDR1 SGHTA, CDR2 FQGNSA.

This clonotype has at least ten counts. The CDR3 DNA is TGCAGTGCTGGGAGGGGGCTCCAAGAGACCCAGTACTTC. Translating gives CSAGRGLQETQYF. The chain links TRBV20-1 to TRBJ2-5; D may be TRBD1 or TRBD2 (7 bases each). With 5 bases removed from V and 1 base from J, the gap between germline ends came to 11 bases. CDR3 size: 13 residues. Germline lookup yields CDR1 DFQATT and CDR2 SNEGSKA (reference sequence).

This chain connects TRBV20-1 to TRBJ1-5; D uncertain. Trimming took 2 bases from V and 0 from J, leaving 11 bases between them. The CDR3 runs to 15 residues. CDR1 and CDR2 (germline): DFQATT, SNEGSKA (reference sequence). In DNA form, the CDR3 reads TGCAGTGCTAGACCAGCGCGGGGTAGCAATCAGCCCCAGCATTTT. Its translation: CSARPARGSNQPQHF.